This T cell receptor (beta chain) was recovered during a study of beta chain features in type 1 diabetes. The CDR3 contains 15 residues. V lost 0 bases and J 7 bases, leaving 11 bases between the germline ends. Germline values: CDR1 SGHRS, CDR2 YFSETQ. Sequencing targeted expressed TCRB transcripts, as all isolated RNA had been reverse transcribed. The protocol was immunoSEQ multiplex PCR, while the TCRdb copy is restricted to in-frame clones and leaves out a portion. This sample has under 300,000 clones, with around 21% found just once. One heparinised draw, averaging around 120 mL, was taken per donor. Markers CD45RO/CCR7/CD25/CD127/CD95/CD27 served to sort CD4+ naive, central memory, regulatory and stem cell-like memory cells. As for this clone: As yet, its antigen is unknown.

General observations from the study: Patients showed naive, central memory and Treg TCRB repertoires that appeared more similar than those of healthy donors. Shortening of TCRB CDR3s, moderate but significant, appeared in all four CD4+ subsets of Type 1 diabetes patients.

Sequencing used naive CD4+ T cells from blood. This receptor was taken from a middle-aged woman with type 1 diabetes. V usage is TRBV5-1 and J usage is TRBJ1-6, with no clear D. In DNA form, the CDR3 reads TGCGCCAGCAGCTTGGGAGGCCGTACCAATTCACCCCTCCACTTT. Its translation is CASSLGGRTNSPLHF.